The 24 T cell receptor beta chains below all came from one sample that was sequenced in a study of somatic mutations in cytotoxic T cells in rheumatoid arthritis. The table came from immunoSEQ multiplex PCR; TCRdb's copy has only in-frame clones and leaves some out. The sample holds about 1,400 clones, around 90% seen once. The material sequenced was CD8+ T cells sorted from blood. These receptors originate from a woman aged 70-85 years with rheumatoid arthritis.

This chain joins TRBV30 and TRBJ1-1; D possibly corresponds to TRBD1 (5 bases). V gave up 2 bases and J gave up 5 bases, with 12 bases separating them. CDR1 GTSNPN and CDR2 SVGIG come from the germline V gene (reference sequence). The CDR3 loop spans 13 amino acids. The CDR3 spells CAWSWGGGTEAFF. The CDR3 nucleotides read TGTGCCTGGAGTTGGGGGGGAGGAACTGAAGCTTTCTTT.

The CDR3 DNA sequence: TGTGCCAGCAGCGTTAGTGGCGAGCAGTACTTC. It specifies CASSVSGEQYF. This chain links TRBV11-1 with TRBJ2-7, with no clear D. The V end was cut by 5 bases, the J end by 6 bases, with 8 bases between. The germline CDR1 and CDR2 sequences are SGHAT and FQDESV (reference sequence). The CDR3 covers 11 residues.

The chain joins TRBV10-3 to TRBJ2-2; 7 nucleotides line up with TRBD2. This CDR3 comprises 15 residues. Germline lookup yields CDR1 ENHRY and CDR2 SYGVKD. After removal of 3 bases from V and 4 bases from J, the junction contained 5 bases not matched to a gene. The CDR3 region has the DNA TGTGCCATCAGTGATGTGCCGGGGGGCACCGGGGAGCTGTTTTTT. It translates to CAISDVPGGTGELFF.

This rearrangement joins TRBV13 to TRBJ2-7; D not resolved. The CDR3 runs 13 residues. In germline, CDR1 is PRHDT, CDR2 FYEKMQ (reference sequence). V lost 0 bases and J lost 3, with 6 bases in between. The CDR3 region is CASSLGRLYEQYF. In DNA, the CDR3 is TGTGCCAGCAGCTTAGGCCGACTCTACGAGCAGTACTTC.

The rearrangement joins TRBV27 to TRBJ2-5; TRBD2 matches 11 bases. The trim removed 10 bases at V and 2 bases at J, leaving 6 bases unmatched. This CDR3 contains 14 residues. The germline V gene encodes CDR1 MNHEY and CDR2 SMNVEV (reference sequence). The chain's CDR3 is CAKLAGGEQETQYF. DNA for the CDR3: TGTGCCAAGTTAGCGGGGGGGGAACAAGAGACCCAGTACTTC.

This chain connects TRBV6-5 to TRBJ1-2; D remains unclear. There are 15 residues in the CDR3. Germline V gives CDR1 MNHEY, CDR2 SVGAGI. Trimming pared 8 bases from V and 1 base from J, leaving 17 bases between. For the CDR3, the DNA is TGTGCCAGCTCCCGGGCCGGCGGGCATAACTATGGCTACACCTTC. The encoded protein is CASSRAGGHNYGYTF.

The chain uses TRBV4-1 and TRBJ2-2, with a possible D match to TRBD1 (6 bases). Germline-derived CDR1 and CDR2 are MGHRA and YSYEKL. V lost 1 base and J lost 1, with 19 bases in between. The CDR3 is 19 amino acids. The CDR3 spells CASSQGLQGRRLNTGELFF. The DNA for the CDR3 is TGCGCCAGCAGCCAAGGACTTCAGGGGCGCCGTTTGAACACCGGGGAGCTGTTTTTT.

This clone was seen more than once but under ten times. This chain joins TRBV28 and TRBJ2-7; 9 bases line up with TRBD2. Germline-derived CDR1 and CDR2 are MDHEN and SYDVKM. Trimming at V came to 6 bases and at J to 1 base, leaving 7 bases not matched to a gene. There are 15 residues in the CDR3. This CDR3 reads CASRRSAGGSYEQYF. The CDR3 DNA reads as TGTGCCAGCAGACGATCAGCGGGGGGATCCTACGAGCAGTACTTC.

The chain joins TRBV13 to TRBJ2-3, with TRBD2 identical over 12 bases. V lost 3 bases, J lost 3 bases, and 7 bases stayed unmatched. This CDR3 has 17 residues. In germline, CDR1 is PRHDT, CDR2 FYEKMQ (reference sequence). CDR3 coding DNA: TGTGCCAGCAGCTTGCGGGCTAGCGGGGGGGCGACAGATACGCAGTATTTT. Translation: CASSLRASGGATDTQYF.

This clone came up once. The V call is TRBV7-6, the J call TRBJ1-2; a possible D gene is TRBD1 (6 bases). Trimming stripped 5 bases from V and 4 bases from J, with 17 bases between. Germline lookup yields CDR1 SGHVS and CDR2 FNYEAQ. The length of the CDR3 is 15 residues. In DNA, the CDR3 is TGTGCCAGCAGCCCCACCAGGGGCGGTGGCTATGGCTACACCTTC. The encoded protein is CASSPTRGGGYGYTF.

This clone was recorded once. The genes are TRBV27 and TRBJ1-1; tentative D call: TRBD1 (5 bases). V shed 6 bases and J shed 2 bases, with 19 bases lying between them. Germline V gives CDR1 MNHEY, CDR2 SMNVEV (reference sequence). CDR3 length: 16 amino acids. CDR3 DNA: TGTGCCAGCAGCAGAATCCTAACAAGGGGAAACACTGAAGCTTTCTTT. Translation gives CASSRILTRGNTEAFF.

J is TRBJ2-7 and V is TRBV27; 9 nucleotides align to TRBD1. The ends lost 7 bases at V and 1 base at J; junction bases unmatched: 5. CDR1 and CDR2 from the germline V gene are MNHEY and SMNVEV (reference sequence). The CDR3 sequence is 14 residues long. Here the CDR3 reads CASKPGQGSYEQYF. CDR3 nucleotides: TGTGCCAGCAAGCCGGGACAGGGTTCCTACGAGCAGTACTTC.

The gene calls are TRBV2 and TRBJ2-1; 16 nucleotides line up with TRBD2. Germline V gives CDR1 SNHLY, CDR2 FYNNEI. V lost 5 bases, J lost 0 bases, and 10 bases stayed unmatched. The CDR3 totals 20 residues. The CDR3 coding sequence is TGTGCCAGCAGTACCCGGAGGGGACTAGCGGGGGGGAGCTCCTACAATGAGCAGTTCTTC. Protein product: CASSTRRGLAGGSSYNEQFF. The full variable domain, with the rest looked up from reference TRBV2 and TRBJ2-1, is EPEVTQTPSHQVTQMGQEVILRCVPISNHLYFYWYRQILGQKVEFLVSFYNNEISEKSEIFDDQFSVERPDGSNFTLKIRSTKLEDSAMYFCASSTRRGLAGGSSYNEQFFGPGTRLTVL.

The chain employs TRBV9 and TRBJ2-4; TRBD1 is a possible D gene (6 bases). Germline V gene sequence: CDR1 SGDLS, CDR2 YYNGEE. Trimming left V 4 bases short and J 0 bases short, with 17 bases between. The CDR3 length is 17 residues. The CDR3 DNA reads TGTGCCAGCAGCCCCGGACAGCGTCAGATAGCCAAAAACATTCAGTACTTC. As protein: CASSPGQRQIAKNIQYF.

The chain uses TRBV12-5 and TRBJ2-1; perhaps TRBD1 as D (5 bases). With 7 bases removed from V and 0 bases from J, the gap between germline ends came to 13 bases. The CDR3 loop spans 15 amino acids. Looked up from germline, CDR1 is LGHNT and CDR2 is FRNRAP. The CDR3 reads CASEHGAPSYNEQFF. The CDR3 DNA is TGTGCTAGTGAACATGGGGCCCCCTCCTACAATGAGCAGTTCTTC. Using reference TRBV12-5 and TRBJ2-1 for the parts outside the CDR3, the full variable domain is DARVTQTPRHKVTEMGQEVTMRCQPILGHNTVFWYRQTMMQGLELLAYFRNRAPLDDSGMPKDRFSAEMPDATLATLKIQPSEPRDSAVYFCASEHGAPSYNEQFFGPGTRLTVL.

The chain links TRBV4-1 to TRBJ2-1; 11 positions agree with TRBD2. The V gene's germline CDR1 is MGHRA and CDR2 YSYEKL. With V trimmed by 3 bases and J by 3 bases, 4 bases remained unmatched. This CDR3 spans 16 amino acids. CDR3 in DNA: TGCGCCAGCAGCCACTCTACTAGCGGGGGCTACAATGAGCAGTTCTTC. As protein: CASSHSTSGGYNEQFF.

CDR3 sequence reads: CASSARQGATDTQYF. The CDR3 region has the DNA TGTGCCAGCAGTGCAAGACAGGGGGCCACAGATACGCAGTATTTT. V is TRBV6-4 and J is TRBJ2-3; 10 nucleotides agree with TRBD1. Trimming cost V 4 bases and J 2 bases; bases outside gene matches: 3. The CDR3 runs to 15 residues. Germline loops: CDR1 MRHNA, CDR2 SNTAGT.

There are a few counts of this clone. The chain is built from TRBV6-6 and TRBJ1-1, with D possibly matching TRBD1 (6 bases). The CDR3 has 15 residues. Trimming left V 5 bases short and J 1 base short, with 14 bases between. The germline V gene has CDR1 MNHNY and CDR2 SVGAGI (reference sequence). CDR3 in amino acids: CASSPLQGWNTEAFF. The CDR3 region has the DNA TGTGCCAGCAGTCCGCTCCAGGGGTGGAACACTGAAGCTTTCTTT.

The CDR3 bases are TGTGCCAGGAGTCGCGGACAGGGTAACGAGCAGTACTTC. Translation gives CARSRGQGNEQYF. The rearrangement uses TRBV7-8 and TRBJ2-7, with 8 bases matching TRBD1. CDR1 and CDR2 (germline): SGHVS, FQNEAQ. This CDR3 has 13 amino acids. The V and J ends lost 9 bases and 5 bases, in that order; junction bases with no gene match: 9.

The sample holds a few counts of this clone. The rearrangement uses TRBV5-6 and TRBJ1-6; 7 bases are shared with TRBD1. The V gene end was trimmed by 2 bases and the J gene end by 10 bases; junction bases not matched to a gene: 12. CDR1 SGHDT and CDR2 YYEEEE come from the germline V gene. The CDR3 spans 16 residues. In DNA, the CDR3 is TGTGCCAGCAGCTTAAGGGGGCAAGGGGTCCGATCACCCCTCCACTTT. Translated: CASSLRGQGVRSPLHF.

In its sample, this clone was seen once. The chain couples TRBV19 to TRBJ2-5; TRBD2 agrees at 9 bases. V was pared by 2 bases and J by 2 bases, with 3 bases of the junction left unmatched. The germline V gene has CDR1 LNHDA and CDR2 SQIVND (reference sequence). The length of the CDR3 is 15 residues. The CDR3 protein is CASSILAGIQETQYF. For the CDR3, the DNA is TGTGCCAGTAGTATACTAGCGGGGATACAAGAGACCCAGTACTTC.

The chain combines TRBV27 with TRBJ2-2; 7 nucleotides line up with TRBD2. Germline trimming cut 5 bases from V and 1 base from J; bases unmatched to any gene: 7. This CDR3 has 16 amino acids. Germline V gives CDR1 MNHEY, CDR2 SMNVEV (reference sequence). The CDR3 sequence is CASSRGPSGNTGELFF. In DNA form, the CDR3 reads TGTGCCAGCAGTAGGGGCCCTAGCGGGAACACCGGGGAGCTGTTTTTT.

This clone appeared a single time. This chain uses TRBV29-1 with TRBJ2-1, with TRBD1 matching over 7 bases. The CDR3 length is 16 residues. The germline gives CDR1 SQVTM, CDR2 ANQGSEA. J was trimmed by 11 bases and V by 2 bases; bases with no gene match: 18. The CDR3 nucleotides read TGCAGCGTTGAAAGGGCGGCTGAGGGGGCTATGTTTCAGCAGTTCTTC. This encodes CSVERAAEGAMFQQFF.

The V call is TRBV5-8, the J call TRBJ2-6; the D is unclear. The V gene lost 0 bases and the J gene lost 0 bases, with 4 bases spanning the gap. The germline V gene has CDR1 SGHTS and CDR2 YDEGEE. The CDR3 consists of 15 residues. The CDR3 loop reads CASSLGLSGANVLTF. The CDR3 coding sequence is TGTGCCAGCAGCTTGGGGCTCTCTGGGGCCAACGTCCTGACTTTC.